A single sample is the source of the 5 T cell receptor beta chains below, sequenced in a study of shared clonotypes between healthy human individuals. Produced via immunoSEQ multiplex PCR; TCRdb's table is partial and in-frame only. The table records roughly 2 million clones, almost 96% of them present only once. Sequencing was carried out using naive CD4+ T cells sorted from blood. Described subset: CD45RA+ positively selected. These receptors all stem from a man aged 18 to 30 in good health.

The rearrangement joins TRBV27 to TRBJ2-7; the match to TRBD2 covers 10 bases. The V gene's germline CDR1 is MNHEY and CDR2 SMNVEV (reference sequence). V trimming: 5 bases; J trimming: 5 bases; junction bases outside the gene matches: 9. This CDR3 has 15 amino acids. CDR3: CASSPTGTSVHEQYF. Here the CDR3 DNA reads TGTGCCAGCAGTCCTACCGGGACTAGCGTACACGAGCAGTACTTC.

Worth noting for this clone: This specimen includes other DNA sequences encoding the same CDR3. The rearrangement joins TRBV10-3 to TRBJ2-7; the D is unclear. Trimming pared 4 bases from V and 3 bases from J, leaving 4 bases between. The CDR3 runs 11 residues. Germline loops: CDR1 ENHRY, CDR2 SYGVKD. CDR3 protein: CAISANYEQYF. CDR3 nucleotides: TGTGCCATCAGTGCTAACTACGAGCAGTACTTC.

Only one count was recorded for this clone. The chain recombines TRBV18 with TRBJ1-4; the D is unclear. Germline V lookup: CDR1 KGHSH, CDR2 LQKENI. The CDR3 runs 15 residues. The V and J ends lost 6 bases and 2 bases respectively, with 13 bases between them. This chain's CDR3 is CASSLDRSTNEKLFF. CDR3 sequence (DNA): TGTGCCAGCTCGCTCGACCGTTCGACTAATGAAAAACTGTTTTTT.

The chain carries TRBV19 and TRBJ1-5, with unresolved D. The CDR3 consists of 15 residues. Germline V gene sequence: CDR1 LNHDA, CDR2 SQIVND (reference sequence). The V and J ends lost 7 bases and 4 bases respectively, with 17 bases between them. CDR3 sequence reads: CASKSWGDPNQPQHF. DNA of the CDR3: TGTGCCAGTAAAAGTTGGGGAGATCCTAATCAGCCCCAGCATTTT.

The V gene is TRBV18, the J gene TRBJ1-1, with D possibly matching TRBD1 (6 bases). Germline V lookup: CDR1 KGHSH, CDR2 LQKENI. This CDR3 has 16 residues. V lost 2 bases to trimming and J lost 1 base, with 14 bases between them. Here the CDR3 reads CASSPVLTGQNTEAFF. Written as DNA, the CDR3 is TGTGCCAGCTCACCAGTTCTTACAGGGCAGAACACTGAAGCTTTCTTT.